This is a list of T cell receptor beta chains from one sample in a study of shared clonotypes between healthy human individuals. Clones were read by immunoSEQ multiplex PCR, and TCRdb kept only the in-frame ones, dropping some. The sample yields under 600,000 clones, approximately 79% seen once. The material sequenced was PBMCs. These receptors all stem from a woman aged 40 to 55 in good health. Some clones in this sample may be carry-over from other donors' samples. Both conserved end residues are part of each CDR3. The order of the fields is clone size, J gene, D gene, V gene, CDR3 protein, CDR3 DNA. D genes are given only for firm matches. A clone size is listed for some rows: how often the clone was seen (once, few, many), or a class if it is expanded.

. TRBJ2-1 . TRBV11-3 CASSLGLRQGRVYNEQFF TGTGCCAGCAGCTTAGGGCTACGGCAGGGAAGGGTCTACAATGAGCAGTTCTTC
. TRBJ2-7 TRBD2 TRBV29-1 CSARGTSGYEQYF TGCAGCGCCCGCGGGACTAGCGGCTACGAGCAGTACTTC
many TRBJ1-3 . TRBV19 CASSMQGLGNTIYF TGTGCCAGTAGTATGCAAGGCCTCGGAAACACCATATATTTT
. TRBJ2-1 . TRBV28 CASSSPPDSYNEQFF TGTGCCAGCAGTTCCCCCCCGGACAGCTACAATGAGCAGTTCTTC
. TRBJ2-4 TRBD1 TRBV19 CASNPADRGLAKNIQYF TGTGCCAGTAACCCAGCCGACAGGGGTCTAGCCAAAAACATTCAGTACTTC
. TRBJ2-1 TRBD2 TRBV5-1 CASSLYQAGGPMSEQFF TGCGCCAGCAGCTTGTACCAAGCGGGAGGGCCCATGAGTGAGCAGTTCTTC
few TRBJ2-2 TRBD2 TRBV28 CASSSPGGRTGELFF TGTGCCAGCAGTTCACCGGGAGGGAGGACCGGGGAGCTGTTTTTT
. TRBJ2-7 TRBD2 TRBV19 CASSPGLLSYEQYF TGTGCCAGTAGCCCGGGACTACTCTCCTACGAGCAGTACTTC
. TRBJ2-3 . TRBV6-5 CASSYSRGGTDTQYF TGTGCCAGCAGTTACTCCAGGGGTGGCACAGATACGCAGTATTTT
. TRBJ1-5 . TRBV19 CASSIQQVNNQPQHF TGTGCCAGTAGTATACAACAGGTTAACAATCAGCCCCAGCATTTT
. TRBJ2-1 TRBD2 TRBV15 CATSRDPSGRYDEQFF TGTGCCACCAGCAGAGATCCTAGCGGGAGGTATGATGAGCAGTTCTTC
. TRBJ2-7 . TRBV6-1 CASRQGSPYEQYF TGTGCCAGCAGACAGGGCAGCCCCTACGAGCAGTACTTC
. TRBJ2-5 . TRBV2 CASRRTNQETQYF TGTGCCAGCAGGAGGACTAACCAAGAGACCCAGTACTTC
. TRBJ2-3 . TRBV28 CASRDLVDTQYF TGTGCCAGCAGAGACTTAGTGGATACGCAGTATTTT
. TRBJ2-3 . TRBV6-6 CASSYPESDTQYF TGTGCCAGCAGTTACCCCGAATCAGATACGCAGTATTTT
. TRBJ1-5 TRBD1 TRBV4-1 CASSQDGTGGTQPQHF TGCGCCAGCAGCCAAGATGGGACAGGGGGCACTCAGCCCCAGCATTTT
. TRBJ2-3 . TRBV19 CASSIESTRSLVPDTQYF TGTGCCAGTAGTATAGAATCGACTAGGTCCCTGGTGCCAGATACGCAGTATTTT
. TRBJ2-2 TRBD2 TRBV18 CASSPSGRNTGELFF TGTGCCAGCTCACCGAGCGGGAGAAACACCGGGGAGCTGTTTTTT
. TRBJ2-1 TRBD2 TRBV10-3 CAISEFSSGSPRYEQFF TGTGCCATCAGTGAGTTTTCTAGCGGATCCCCTAGGTATGAGCAGTTCTTC
. TRBJ2-2 . TRBV27 CASSSSLNTGELFF TGTGCCAGCAGTAGCTCTCTTAACACCGGGGAGCTGTTTTTT
. TRBJ1-2 . TRBV19 CASLSGQVDYTF TGTGCCAGCCTCTCGGGACAAGTTGACTACACCTTC
. TRBJ1-1 . TRBV30 CAWTPGYMNTEAFF TGTGCCTGGACCCCTGGGTACATGAACACTGAAGCTTTCTTT
. TRBJ1-1 . TRBV30 CAWSVGETEAFF TGTGCCTGGAGTGTCGGGGAAACTGAAGCTTTCTTT
. TRBJ2-1 . TRBV7-9 CASSSIGSYNEQFF TGTGCCAGCAGCTCCATAGGGTCCTACAATGAGCAGTTCTTC
once TRBJ2-7 . TRBV5-1 CASSRRDYYEQYF TGCGCCAGCAGCCGCCGTGACTATTACGAGCAGTACTTC
. TRBJ2-5 . TRBV5-1 CASSGVRETQYF TGCGCCAGCAGCGGGGTGAGAGAGACCCAGTACTTC
. TRBJ2-3 TRBD2 TRBV7-2 CASSLRGAGAGDTQYF TGTGCCAGCAGCTTAAGGGGTGCGGGAGCCGGAGATACGCAGTATTTT
. TRBJ2-2 TRBD2 TRBV7-9 CASQREFGELFF TGTGCCAGCCAGCGGGAGTTCGGGGAGCTGTTTTTT
. TRBJ2-7 . TRBV15 CATSRGPYEQYF TGTGCCACCAGCAGGGGACCATACGAGCAGTACTTC
. TRBJ2-1 TRBD2 TRBV7-7 CASSLVGEGEQFF TGTGCTAGCAGCTTAGTGGGGGAGGGGGAGCAGTTCTTC
. TRBJ2-3 TRBD1 TRBV10-1 CASSDQTGFDTQYF TGCGCCAGCAGTGACCAGACAGGGTTCGATACGCAGTATTTT
. TRBJ2-2 TRBD1 TRBV6-6 CASSSGTGAGELFF TGTGCCAGCAGCTCCGGGACAGGGGCCGGGGAGCTGTTTTTT
many TRBJ2-7 TRBD2 TRBV27 CASSFFAGGLPEQYF TGTGCCAGCAGTTTTTTTGCGGGAGGCCTTCCGGAGCAGTACTTC
few TRBJ2-7 TRBD1 TRBV5-4 CASSLKGAGEQYF TGTGCCAGCAGCTTGAAGGGGGCGGGCGAGCAGTACTTC
. TRBJ2-5 . TRBV28 CASSPEGMKTQYF TGTGCCAGCAGTCCGGAAGGAATGAAGACCCAGTACTTC
. TRBJ2-2 . TRBV7-3 CASRSGSNTGELFF TGTGCCAGCAGGAGCGGATCTAACACCGGGGAGCTGTTTTTT
. TRBJ2-7 . TRBV7-8 CASSLREEQYF TGTGCCAGCAGCTTACGAGAAGAGCAGTACTTC